Below are 19 T cell receptor beta chains sequenced from a single sample in a study of shared clonotypes between healthy human individuals (dated by TCRdb to about 2020). Library creation used the immunoSEQ multiplex PCR assay. TCRdb limited this immuneACCESS table to in-frame rearrangements with V and J called. A share of clones is missing; checked studies link under half to unresolved V genes, and the rest is unexplained. The sample includes 2 million to 2.5 million clones, with roughly 93% observed a single time. The ten top clones hold about 0.41% of the sample. What was sequenced was naive CD4+ T cells from PBMCs. The sample's cell subset or site, from its label and the paper: CD45RA+ positively selected. These receptors were collected from a man in his late teens or twenties in good health. Some clones in this sample may be carry-over from other donors' samples.

This chain joins TRBV30 and TRBJ2-7, with 10 bases that match TRBD2. The CDR3 is made up of 13 amino acids. Trimming removed 7 bases from V and 1 base from J; junction bases left unmatched: 4. Germline CDR1 reads GTSNPN; CDR2 reads SVGIG (reference sequence). CDR3 DNA sequence: TGTGCCTTTCGACTAGCGGGTTCCTACGAGCAGTACTTC. It codes for CAFRLAGSYEQYF. Based on the CDR3 plus reference TRBV30 and TRBJ2-7, the full variable domain is SQTIHQWPATLVQPVGSPLSLECTVEGTSNPNLYWYRQAAGRGLQLLFYSVGIGQISSEVPQNLSASRPQDRQFILSSKKLLLSDSGFYLCAFRLAGSYEQYFGPGTRLTVT.

The chain carries TRBV5-8 and TRBJ2-7; D gene unclear. Per the germline V gene, CDR1 is SGHTS and CDR2 is YDEGEE. V lost 7 bases to trimming and J lost 4 bases, with 9 bases between them. This CDR3 has 11 amino acids. The CDR3 coding sequence is TGTGCCAGCTGTGATAGGTACGAGCAGTACTTC. Translated, it gives CASCDRYEQYF.

The J gene is TRBJ2-3, the V gene TRBV9; tentative D call: TRBD2 (6 bases). CDR1 SGDLS and CDR2 YYNGEE come from the germline V gene. This CDR3 region has 16 residues. Deletions cut 0 bases from V and 1 base from J, with 12 bases between. CDR3 region: CASSVAGSGGTDTQYF. The DNA of the CDR3 is TGTGCCAGCAGCGTAGCCGGTAGCGGAGGCACAGATACGCAGTATTTT.

The V call is TRBV5-1, the J call TRBJ2-3, with 9 bases identical to TRBD1. The CDR3 is made up of 15 amino acids. The trim removed 8 bases at V and 1 base at J, leaving 8 bases unmatched. Germline CDR1 and CDR2: SGHRS and YFSETQ. The CDR3 reads CASRSRDRGTDTQYF. The CDR3 DNA follows: TGCGCCAGTAGATCCCGGGACAGGGGCACAGATACGCAGTATTTT.

Turning to this clone: This CDR3 is also generated by other DNA sequences in the sample. V and J are TRBV9 and TRBJ2-3; possible D gene TRBD1, 6 bases. The germline V gene encodes CDR1 SGDLS and CDR2 YYNGEE. The CDR3 sequence is 15 residues long. The V end was cut by 0 bases, the J end by 1 base, with 9 bases between. In DNA, the CDR3 is TGTGCCAGCAGCGTAGTAGGGGGACGCACAGATACGCAGTATTTT. Its translation is CASSVVGGRTDTQYF.

The V and J genes are TRBV7-2 and TRBJ2-5; D call uncertain. V was cut by 1 base and J by 3 bases, with 9 bases left in between. The germline CDR1 and CDR2 sequences are SGHTA and FQGNSA. The CDR3 is 14 residues long. The CDR3 here is CASSLGLTKETQYF. CDR3 coding DNA: TGTGCCAGCAGCTTAGGTTTAACGAAAGAGACCCAGTACTTC. Together with reference TRBV7-2 and TRBJ2-5, the CDR3 gives the full variable domain: GAGVSQSPSNKVTEKGKDVELRCDPISGHTALYWYRQSLGQGLEFLIYFQGNSAPDKSGLPSDRFSAERTGGSVSTLTIQRTQQEDSAVYLCASSLGLTKETQYFGPGTRLLVL.

This clone was observed a single time. The chain recombines TRBV28 with TRBJ2-5; D unresolved. Germline assignment: CDR1 MDHEN and CDR2 SYDVKM. The CDR3 totals 14 residues. Trimming took 3 bases from V and 8 from J, leaving 16 bases between them. The DNA of the CDR3 is TGTGCCAGCAGTTTGGCAGGTCACCTAGGAACCCAGTACTTC. Protein product: CASSLAGHLGTQYF. The full variable domain, rest sourced from reference TRBV28 and TRBJ2-5, is DVKVTQSSRYLVKRTGEKVFLECVQDMDHENMFWYRQDPGLGLRLIYFSYDVKMKEKGDIPEGYSVSREKKERFSLILESASTNQTSMYLCASSLAGHLGTQYFGPGTRLLVL.

The chain joins TRBV10-1 to TRBJ1-1; 9 bases are shared with TRBD1. This CDR3 has 19 amino acids. Per germline, CDR1 WNHNN and CDR2 SYGVQD (reference sequence). The junction had 11 bases not matched to a gene; V was cut back by 0 bases and J by 0 bases. This CDR3 reads CASSESKYHRGPVNTEAFF. The CDR3 bases are TGCGCCAGCAGTGAGTCAAAATATCACAGGGGGCCTGTGAACACTGAAGCTTTCTTT.

A remark on this clone: Relative to the germline gene, one junction end is altered; a read error may explain this. The chain carries TRBV6-5 and TRBJ2-3; 9 nucleotides agree with TRBD1. Germline V gene lookup returns CDR1 MNHEY and CDR2 SVGAGI. The CDR3 contains 16 residues. This CDR3 reads CASSYYWTGEHRYAVF. The CDR3 DNA reads TGTGCCAGCAGTTACTATTGGACAGGGGAGCACAGATACGCAGTATTT.

This sequence joins TRBV5-5 and TRBJ2-3, with a possible D match to TRBD2 (5 bases). This CDR3 spans 14 amino acids. Germline V gene sequence: CDR1 SGHKS, CDR2 YYEKEE (reference sequence). V lost 6 bases and J 2 bases, leaving 13 bases between the germline ends. The CDR3 DNA is TGTGCCAGCATCAGACCGGGGTTCACAGATACGCAGTATTTT. It is translated as CASIRPGFTDTQYF.

This chain uses TRBV6-5 with TRBJ1-1; 7 bases fit TRBD1. The CDR3 runs 14 residues. Trimming took 8 bases from V and 7 from J; bases not matched to a gene: 13. Looked up from germline, CDR1 is MNHEY and CDR2 is SVGAGI. The CDR3: CASLENIQGIEAFF. In nucleotides, the CDR3 is TGTGCCAGCTTAGAGAACATACAGGGGATTGAAGCTTTCTTT.

The chain has TRBV5-1 and TRBJ2-7; 7 bases match TRBD2. Germline CDR1 reads SGHRS; CDR2 reads YFSETQ. The trim removed 6 bases at V and 1 base at J, leaving 7 bases unmatched. This CDR3 region has 14 residues. The CDR3 is CASMREFDSYEQYF. CDR3 nucleotides: TGCGCCAGCATGCGGGAGTTTGATTCCTACGAGCAGTACTTC.

The rearrangement joins TRBV28 to TRBJ2-6, with TRBD1 as a possible D gene (6 bases). Germline V lookup: CDR1 MDHEN, CDR2 SYDVKM. The CDR3 spans 17 residues. With 1 base removed from V and 0 bases from J, the gap between germline ends came to 10 bases. The CDR3 loop is CASSLLQGFSGANVLTF. Here the CDR3 DNA reads TGTGCCAGCAGTTTATTGCAGGGGTTCTCTGGGGCCAACGTCCTGACTTTC.

The rearrangement links TRBV29-1 to TRBJ1-1; D gene uncertain. The CDR3 runs to 13 residues. V shed 4 bases and J shed 0 bases, with 9 bases lying between them. The germline V gene encodes CDR1 SQVTM and CDR2 ANQGSEA. CDR3 sequence reads: CSVGRDMNTEAFF. In nucleotides, the CDR3 is TGCAGCGTTGGTCGTGATATGAACACTGAAGCTTTCTTT. The complete variable domain, with remaining parts taken from reference TRBV29-1 and TRBJ1-1, reads SAVISQKPSRDICQRGTSLTIQCQVDSQVTMMFWYRQQPGQSLTLIATANQGSEATYESGFVIDKFPISRPNLTFSTLTVSNMSPEDSSIYLCSVGRDMNTEAFFGQGTRLTVV.

V usage is TRBV30 and J usage is TRBJ2-6; D not resolved. Germline lookup yields CDR1 GTSNPN and CDR2 SVGIG (reference sequence). The CDR3 length is 17 residues. The V end lost 0 bases, the J end lost 4 bases, and 16 bases lay between the germline ends. Written as DNA, the CDR3 is TGTGCCTGGAGTGTACTGCCGCCTCTCGGGGGGGCCAACGTCCTGACTTTC. Protein sequence: CAWSVLPPLGGANVLTF. Complete variable domain (other parts from reference TRBV30 and TRBJ2-6): SQTIHQWPATLVQPVGSPLSLECTVEGTSNPNLYWYRQAAGRGLQLLFYSVGIGQISSEVPQNLSASRPQDRQFILSSKKLLLSDSGFYLCAWSVLPPLGGANVLTFGAGSRLTVL.

The chain uses TRBV25-1 and TRBJ1-3; D is uncertain. Germline V lookup: CDR1 MGHDK, CDR2 SYGVNS. The CDR3 loop spans 15 amino acids. V lost 0 bases and J 0 bases, leaving 6 bases between the germline ends. The CDR3 loop reads CASSEYGVSGNTIYF. In DNA form, the CDR3 reads TGTGCCAGCAGTGAATATGGAGTCTCTGGAAACACCATATATTTT.

The CDR3 protein is CASTPGNTGELFF. The CDR3 nucleotides are TGTGCCAGCACCCCAGGAAACACCGGGGAGCTGTTTTTT. V and J are TRBV7-3 and TRBJ2-2; D call uncertain. The CDR3 has 13 residues. Germline V gene data show CDR1 as SGHTA and CDR2 as FQGTGA. V gave up 7 bases and J gave up 2 bases, with 8 bases separating them.

Regarding this clone: Distinct nucleotide sequences in the sample also encode this CDR3. The genes are TRBV7-2 and TRBJ2-7; TRBD2 aligns across 10 bases. Germline CDR1 reads SGHTA; CDR2 reads FQGNSA. This CDR3 has 15 residues. Germline trimming cut 5 bases from V and 2 bases from J; bases unmatched to any gene: 6. The chain's CDR3 is CASSPRTSGTYEQYF. In nucleotides, the CDR3 is TGTGCCAGCAGCCCAAGGACTAGCGGCACCTACGAGCAGTACTTC. Supplemented by reference TRBV7-2 and TRBJ2-7, the full variable domain reads GAGVSQSPSNKVTEKGKDVELRCDPISGHTALYWYRQSLGQGLEFLIYFQGNSAPDKSGLPSDRFSAERTGGSVSTLTIQRTQQEDSAVYLCASSPRTSGTYEQYFGPGTRLTVT.

V and J are TRBV30 and TRBJ1-1; D remains unclear. The CDR3 extends over 12 amino acids. V was pared by 2 bases and J by 7 bases, with 11 bases between. The germline CDR1 and CDR2 sequences are GTSNPN and SVGIG (reference sequence). Here the CDR3 reads CAWSTNKVEAFF. The CDR3 nucleotides are TGTGCCTGGAGTACGAATAAGGTTGAAGCTTTCTTT.